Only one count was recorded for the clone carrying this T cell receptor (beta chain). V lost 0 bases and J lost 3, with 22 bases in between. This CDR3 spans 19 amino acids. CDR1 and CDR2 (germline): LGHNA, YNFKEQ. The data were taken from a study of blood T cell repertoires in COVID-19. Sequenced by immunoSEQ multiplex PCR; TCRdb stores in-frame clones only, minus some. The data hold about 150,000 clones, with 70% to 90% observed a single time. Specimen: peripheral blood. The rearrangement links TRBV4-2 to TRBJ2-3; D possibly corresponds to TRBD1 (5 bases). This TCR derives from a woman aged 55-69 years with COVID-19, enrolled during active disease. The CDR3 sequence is CASSQDQNVRGAWTDTQYF. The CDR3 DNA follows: TGTGCCAGCAGCCAAGACCAGAACGTGCGTGGGGCTTGGACAGATACGCAGTATTTT.